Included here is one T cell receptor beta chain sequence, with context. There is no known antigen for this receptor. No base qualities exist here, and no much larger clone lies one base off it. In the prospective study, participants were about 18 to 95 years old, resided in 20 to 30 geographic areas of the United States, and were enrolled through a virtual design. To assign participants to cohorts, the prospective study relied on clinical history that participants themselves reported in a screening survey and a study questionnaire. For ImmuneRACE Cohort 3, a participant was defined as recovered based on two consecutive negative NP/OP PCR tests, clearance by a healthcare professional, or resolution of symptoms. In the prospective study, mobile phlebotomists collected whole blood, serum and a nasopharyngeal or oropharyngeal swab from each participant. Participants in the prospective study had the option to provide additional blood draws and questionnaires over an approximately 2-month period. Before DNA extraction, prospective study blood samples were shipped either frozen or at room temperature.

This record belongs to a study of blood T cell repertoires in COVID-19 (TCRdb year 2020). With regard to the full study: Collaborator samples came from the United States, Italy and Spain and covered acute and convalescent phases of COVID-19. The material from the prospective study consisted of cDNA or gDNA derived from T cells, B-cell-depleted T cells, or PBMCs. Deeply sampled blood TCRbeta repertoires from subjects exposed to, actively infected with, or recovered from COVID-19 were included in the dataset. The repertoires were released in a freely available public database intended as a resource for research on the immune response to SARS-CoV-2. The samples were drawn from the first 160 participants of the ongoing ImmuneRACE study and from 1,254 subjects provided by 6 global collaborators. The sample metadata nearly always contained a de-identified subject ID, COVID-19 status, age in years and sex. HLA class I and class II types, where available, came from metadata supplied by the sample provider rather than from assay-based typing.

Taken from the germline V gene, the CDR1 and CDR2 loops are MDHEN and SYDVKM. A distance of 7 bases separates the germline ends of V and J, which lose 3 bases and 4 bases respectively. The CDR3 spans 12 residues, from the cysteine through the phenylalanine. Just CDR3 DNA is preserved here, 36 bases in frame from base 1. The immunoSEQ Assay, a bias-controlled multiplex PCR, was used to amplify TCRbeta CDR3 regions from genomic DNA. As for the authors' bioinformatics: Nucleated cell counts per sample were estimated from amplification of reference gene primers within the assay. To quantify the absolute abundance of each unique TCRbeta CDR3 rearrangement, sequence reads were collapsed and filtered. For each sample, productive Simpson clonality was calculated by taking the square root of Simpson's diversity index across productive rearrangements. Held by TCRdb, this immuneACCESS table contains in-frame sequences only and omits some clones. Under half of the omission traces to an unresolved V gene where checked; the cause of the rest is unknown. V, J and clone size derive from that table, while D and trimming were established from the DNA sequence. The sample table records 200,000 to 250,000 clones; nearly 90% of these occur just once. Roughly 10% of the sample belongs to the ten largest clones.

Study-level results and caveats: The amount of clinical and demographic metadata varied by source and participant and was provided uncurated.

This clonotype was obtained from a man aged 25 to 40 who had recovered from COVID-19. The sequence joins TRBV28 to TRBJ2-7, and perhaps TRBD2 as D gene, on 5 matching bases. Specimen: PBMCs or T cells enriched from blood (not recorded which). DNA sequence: TGTGCCAGCAGTTTCGGGGATTACGAGCAGTACTTC. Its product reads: CASSFGDYEQYF.